The source of this TCR beta chain is a study of post-analysis software for immune sequencing data. Prepared libraries of TCR beta cDNA carried unique molecular identifiers. T cells, roughly 0.9 to 11 million of them, yielded some 500,000 cDNA molecules. TCRdb reanalysed the PCR reads using MiXCR and keeps one entry per CDR3 protein. Here the sample spans approximately 360,000 distinct CDR3 sequences, approximately 33% being singletons. Overall study findings and caveats: Compared with controls, patients showed significantly lower normalized Chao1 diversity. Roughly 5 TRBV segments occurring more often in patients than controls included TRBV5-6, TRBV5-1 and TRBV20-1.

About this clonotype: Its antigen remains unidentified.

This CDR3 contains 9 residues. Germline V gives CDR1 MNHEY, CDR2 SMNVEV (reference sequence). The gene calls are TRBV27 and TRBJ2-7, with D unclear. This receptor was identified in a girl aged 10 to 17 with multiple sclerosis. Sequencing used blood. The CDR3 spells CAAGNEQYF. CDR3 nucleotides: TGTGCAGCCGGCAACGAGCAGTACTTC.